This T cell receptor (beta chain) derives from a study of T cells in localized non-small cell lung cancer. Produced via immunoSEQ multiplex PCR; TCRdb's table is partial and in-frame only. The sample shows over 25,000 clones, 92% of them seen only once. This CDR3 is built from 15 residues. The V end was cut by 6 bases, the J end by 7 bases, with 21 bases between. Germline V gives CDR1 MDHEN, CDR2 SYDVKM. The starting material was peripheral blood, obtained before any cancer treatment. The chain recombines TRBV28 with TRBJ1-2, with a possible D match to TRBD1 (5 bases). The source of this sequence is an older female donor with stage I lung adenocarcinoma. CDR3 sequence (DNA): TGTGCCAGCAGCTCCACGCCAGAACAGGACGGTGGCTACACCTTC. This sequence encodes CASSSTPEQDGGYTF.